The subject of this entry is one T cell receptor beta chain. Its antigen is as yet unknown. The missing conserved phenylalanine or tryptophan at the end of this CDR3 makes a read error likely. The DNA is omitted, as the CDR3 cannot be located on it reliably, and the CDR3 follows TCRdb's listing. This sample is part of a study of T cell responses to AZD1222 COVID-19 vaccine. General study points: Baseline seropositives among AZD1222 recipients totaled only 6 or 7. Nearly half of spike-specific TCRs reportedly go after variant regions that carry no mutations. Females outnumbered males among donors, who were mostly white British; clonal diversity was possibly underestimated.

Produced via immunoSEQ multiplex PCR; TCRdb's table is partial and in-frame only. Of some 200,000 clones in the sample, 85% to 95% were seen once. Including both end residues, the CDR3 is 12 amino acids long. The sample was peripheral blood, taken on day 0 of MenACWY control vaccination. The rearrangement joins TRBV21-1 to TRBJ1-1. TRBV21-1 is a pseudogene locus. The sequence was obtained from an adult in good health. The CDR3 is CASSKEGGWVWL.